This TCR beta chain was documented in a study of T-cell reconstitution after alpha-beta-depleted transplantation in children. The germline V gene encodes CDR1 DFQATT and CDR2 SNEGSKA (reference sequence). V gave up 0 bases and J gave up 7 bases; unmatched junction bases: 9. CDR3 length: 16 residues. Preparation of the TCRbeta library used unique molecular identifiers. TCRdb used MiXCR to reprocess the PCR reads, holding one entry per CDR3 protein. Of hundreds of thousands of distinct CDR3 sequences detected, 10% to 15% appear once; the ten largest clones hold around 2%. The TCR comes from a male patient younger than 18 who had a stem cell transplant for acute myeloid leukemia, so the T cells may come from the graft donor. The source material was PBMCs, mostly from graft donor cells, sampled 360 days after TCRalphabeta/CD19-depleted stem cell transplant. V gene TRBV20-1 combines with J gene TRBJ2-1; 10 bases align to TRBD2. Here the CDR3 DNA reads TGCAGTGCTAGAGAACCGCTAGCGGGAGTAAGAAATGAGCAGTTCTTC. Translation: CSAREPLAGVRNEQFF.